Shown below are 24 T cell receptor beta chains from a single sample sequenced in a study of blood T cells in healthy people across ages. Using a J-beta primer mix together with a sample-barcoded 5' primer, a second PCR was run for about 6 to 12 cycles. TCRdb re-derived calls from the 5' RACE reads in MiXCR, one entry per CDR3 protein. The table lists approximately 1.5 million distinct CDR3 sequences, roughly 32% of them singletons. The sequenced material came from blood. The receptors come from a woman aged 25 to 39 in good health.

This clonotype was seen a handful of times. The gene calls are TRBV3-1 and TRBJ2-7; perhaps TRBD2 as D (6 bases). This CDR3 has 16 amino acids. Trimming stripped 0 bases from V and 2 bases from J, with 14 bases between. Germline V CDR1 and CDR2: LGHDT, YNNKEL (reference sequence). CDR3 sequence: CASSQEMLARAYEQYF. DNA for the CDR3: TGTGCCAGCAGCCAAGAAATGCTAGCGAGAGCCTACGAGCAGTACTTC.

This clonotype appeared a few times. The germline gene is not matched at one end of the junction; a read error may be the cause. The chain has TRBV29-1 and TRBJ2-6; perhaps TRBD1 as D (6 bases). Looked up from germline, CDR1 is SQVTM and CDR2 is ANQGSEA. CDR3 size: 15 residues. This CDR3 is CSVRLTGRGANALTF. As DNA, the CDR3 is TGCAGCGTCCGACTCACAGGGCGAGGGGCCAACGCCCTGACTTTC.

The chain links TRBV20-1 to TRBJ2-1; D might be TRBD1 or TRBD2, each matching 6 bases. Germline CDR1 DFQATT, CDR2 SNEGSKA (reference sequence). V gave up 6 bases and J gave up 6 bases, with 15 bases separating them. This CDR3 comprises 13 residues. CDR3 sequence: CSAPKEGGNEQFF. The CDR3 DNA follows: TGCAGTGCCCCGAAGGAGGGGGGCAATGAGCAGTTCTTC.

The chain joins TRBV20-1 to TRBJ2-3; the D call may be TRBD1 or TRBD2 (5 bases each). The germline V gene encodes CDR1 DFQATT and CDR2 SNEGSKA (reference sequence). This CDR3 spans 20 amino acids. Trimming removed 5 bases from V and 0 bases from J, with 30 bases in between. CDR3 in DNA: TGCAGTGCTCGAGCGATATCTTGGGGGTACGAAGTACCTAGCACAGATACGCAGTATTTT. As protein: CSARAISWGYEVPSTDTQYF.

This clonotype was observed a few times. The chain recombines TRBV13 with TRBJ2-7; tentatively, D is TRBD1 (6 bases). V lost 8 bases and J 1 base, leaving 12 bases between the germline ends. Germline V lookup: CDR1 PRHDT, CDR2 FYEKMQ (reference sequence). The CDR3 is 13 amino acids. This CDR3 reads CASGDRRSYEQYF. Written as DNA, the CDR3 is TGTGCCAGCGGAGACAGGAGATCCTACGAGCAGTACTTC.

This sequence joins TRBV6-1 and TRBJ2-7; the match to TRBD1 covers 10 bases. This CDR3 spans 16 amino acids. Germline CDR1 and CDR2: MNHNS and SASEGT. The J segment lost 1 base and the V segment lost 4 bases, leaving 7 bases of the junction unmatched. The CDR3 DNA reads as TGTGCCAGCAGTGCGATTCCGGGACAGGGGTCCTACGAGCAGTACTTC. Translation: CASSAIPGQGSYEQYF.

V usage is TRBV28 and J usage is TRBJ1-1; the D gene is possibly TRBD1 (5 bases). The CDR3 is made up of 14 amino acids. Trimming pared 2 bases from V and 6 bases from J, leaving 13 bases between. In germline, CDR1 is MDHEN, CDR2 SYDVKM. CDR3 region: CASSLERGRAEAFF. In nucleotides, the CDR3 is TGTGCCAGCAGTTTAGAGAGGGGACGGGCTGAAGCTTTCTTT.

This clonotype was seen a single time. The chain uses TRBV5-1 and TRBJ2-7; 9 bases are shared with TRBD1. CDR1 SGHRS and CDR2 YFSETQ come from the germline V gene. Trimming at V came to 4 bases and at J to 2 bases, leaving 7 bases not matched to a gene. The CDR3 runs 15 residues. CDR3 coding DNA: TGCGCCAGCAGCGCAACAGGGGGCCAAGCCTACGAGCAGTACTTC. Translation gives CASSATGGQAYEQYF.

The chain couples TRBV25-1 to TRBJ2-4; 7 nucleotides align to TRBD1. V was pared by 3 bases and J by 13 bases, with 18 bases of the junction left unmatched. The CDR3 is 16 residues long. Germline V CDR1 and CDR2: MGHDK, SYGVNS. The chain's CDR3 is CASSDPGQVGTTRQYF. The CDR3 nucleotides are TGTGCCAGCAGTGACCCCGGACAGGTTGGAACTACGAGGCAGTACTTC. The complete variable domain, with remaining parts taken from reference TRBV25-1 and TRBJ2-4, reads EADIYQTPRYLVIGTGKKITLECSQTMGHDKMYWYQQDPGMELHLIHYSYGVNSTEKGDLSSESTVSRIRTEHFPLTLESARPSHTSQYLCASSDPGQVGTTRQYFGAGTRLSVL.

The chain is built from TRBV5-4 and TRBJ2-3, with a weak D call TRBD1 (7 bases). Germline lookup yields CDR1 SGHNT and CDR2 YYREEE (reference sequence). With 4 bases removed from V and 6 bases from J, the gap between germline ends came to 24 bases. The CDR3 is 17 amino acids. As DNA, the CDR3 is TGTGCCAGCAGCCGGGGGCAGGGGGAACGTTCAGGGGATACGCAGTATTTT. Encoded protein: CASSRGQGERSGDTQYF.

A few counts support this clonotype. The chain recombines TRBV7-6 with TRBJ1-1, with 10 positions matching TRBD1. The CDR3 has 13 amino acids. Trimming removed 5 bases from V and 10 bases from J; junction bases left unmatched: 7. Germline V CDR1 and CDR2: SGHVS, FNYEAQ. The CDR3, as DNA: TGTGCCAGCAGCATCGGACAGGGGGAGTCAGCTTTCTTT. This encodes CASSIGQGESAFF.

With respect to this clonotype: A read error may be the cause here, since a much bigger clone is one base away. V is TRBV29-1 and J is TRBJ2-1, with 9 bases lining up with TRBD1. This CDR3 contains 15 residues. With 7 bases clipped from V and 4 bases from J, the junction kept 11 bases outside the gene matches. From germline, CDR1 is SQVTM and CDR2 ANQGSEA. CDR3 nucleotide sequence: TGCAGCGCTGACCGGAGACAGGGGGGATACAATGAGCAGTTCTTC. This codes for CSADRRQGGYNEQFF.

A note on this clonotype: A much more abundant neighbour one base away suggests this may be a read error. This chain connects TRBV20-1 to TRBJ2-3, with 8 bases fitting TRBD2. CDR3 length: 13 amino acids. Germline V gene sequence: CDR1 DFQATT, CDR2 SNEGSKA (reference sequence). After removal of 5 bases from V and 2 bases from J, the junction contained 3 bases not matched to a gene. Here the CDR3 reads CSASGGATDTQYF. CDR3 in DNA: TGCAGTGCTTCGGGGGGGGCCACAGATACGCAGTATTTT.

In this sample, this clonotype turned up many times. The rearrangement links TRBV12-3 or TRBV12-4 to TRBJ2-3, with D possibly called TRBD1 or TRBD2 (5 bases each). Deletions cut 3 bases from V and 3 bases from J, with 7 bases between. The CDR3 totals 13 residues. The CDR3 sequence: CASSLWGTDTQYF. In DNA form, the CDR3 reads TGTGCCAGCAGTTTGTGGGGGACAGATACGCAGTATTTT.

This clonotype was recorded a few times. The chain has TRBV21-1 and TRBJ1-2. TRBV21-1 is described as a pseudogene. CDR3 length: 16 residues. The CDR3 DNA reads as TGTGCCAGCAGCAATACTCGGGGCCCAGCTAACTATGGCTACACCTTC. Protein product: CASSNTRGPANYGYTF.

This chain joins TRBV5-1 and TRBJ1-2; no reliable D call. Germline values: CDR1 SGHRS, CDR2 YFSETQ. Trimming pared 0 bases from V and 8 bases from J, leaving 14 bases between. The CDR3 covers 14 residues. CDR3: CASSLDLTSMGYTF. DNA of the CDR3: TGCGCCAGCAGCTTGGATCTGACCTCGATGGGCTACACCTTC. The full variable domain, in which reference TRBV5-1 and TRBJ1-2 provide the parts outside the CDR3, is KAGVTQTPRYLIKTRGQQVTLSCSPISGHRSVSWYQQTPGQGLQFLFEYFSETQRNKGNFPGRFSGRQFSNSRSEMNVSTLELGDSALYLCASSLDLTSMGYTFGSGTRLTVV.

The CDR3 DNA reads TGTGCCAGCGGGACACTCCGCGAGCAGTACTTC. It codes for CASGTLREQYF. The J gene is TRBJ2-7, the V gene TRBV14; a weak D match, TRBD1 (6 bases). Germline lookup yields CDR1 SGHDN and CDR2 FVKESK. V dropped 8 bases and J dropped 6 bases, with 11 bases sitting between them. The length of the CDR3 is 11 residues. The variable domain in full, completed from reference TRBV14 and TRBJ2-7, reads EAGVTQFPSHSVIEKGQTVTLRCDPISGHDNLYWYRRVMGKEIKFLLHFVKESKQDESGMPNNRFLAERTGGTYSTLKVQPAELEDSGVYFCASGTLREQYFGPGTRLTVT.

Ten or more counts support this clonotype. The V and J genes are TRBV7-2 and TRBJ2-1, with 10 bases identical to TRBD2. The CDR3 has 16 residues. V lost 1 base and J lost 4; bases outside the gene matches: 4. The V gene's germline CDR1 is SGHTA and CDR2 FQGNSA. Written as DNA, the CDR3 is TGTGCCAGCAGCTTAGGCGGACTAGCGGTTTACAATGAGCAGTTCTTC. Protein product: CASSLGGLAVYNEQFF.

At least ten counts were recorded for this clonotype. CDR3 in DNA: TGTGCCACGAGCCCGAACCCAAACTATGGCTACACCTTC. This gives the protein CATSPNPNYGYTF. The chain couples TRBV10-3 to TRBJ1-2; the D is unclear. Germline V gene data show CDR1 as ENHRY and CDR2 as SYGVKD. This CDR3 contains 13 residues. V was shortened by 10 bases and J by 2 bases, with 14 bases between the two germline ends.

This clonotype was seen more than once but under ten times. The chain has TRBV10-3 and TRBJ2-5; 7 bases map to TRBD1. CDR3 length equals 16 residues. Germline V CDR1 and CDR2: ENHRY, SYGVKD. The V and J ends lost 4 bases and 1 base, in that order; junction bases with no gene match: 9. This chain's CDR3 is CAISALRGSSQETQYF. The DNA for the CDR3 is TGTGCCATCAGTGCACTCAGGGGGAGTTCCCAAGAGACCCAGTACTTC.

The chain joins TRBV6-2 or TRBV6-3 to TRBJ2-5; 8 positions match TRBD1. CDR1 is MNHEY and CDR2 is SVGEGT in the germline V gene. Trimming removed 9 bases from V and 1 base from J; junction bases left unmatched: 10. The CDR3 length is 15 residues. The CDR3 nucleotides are TGTGCCAGTTATCAGGGGGCGGACCGCCAAGAGACCCAGTACTTC. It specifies CASYQGADRQETQYF.

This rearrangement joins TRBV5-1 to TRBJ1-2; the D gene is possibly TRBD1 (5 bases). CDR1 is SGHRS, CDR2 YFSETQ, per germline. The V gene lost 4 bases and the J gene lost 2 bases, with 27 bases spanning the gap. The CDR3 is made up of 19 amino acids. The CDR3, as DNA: TGCGCCAGCAGCAACGGTTGGCAGGCAGCGACAGATTCGAACTATGGCTACACCTTC. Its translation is CASSNGWQAATDSNYGYTF.

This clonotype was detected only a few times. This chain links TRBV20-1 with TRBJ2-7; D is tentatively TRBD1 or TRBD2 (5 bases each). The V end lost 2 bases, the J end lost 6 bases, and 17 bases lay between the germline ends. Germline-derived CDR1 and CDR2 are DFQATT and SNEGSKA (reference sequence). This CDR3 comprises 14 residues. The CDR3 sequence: CSARNSLGVGEQYF. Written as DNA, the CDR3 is TGCAGTGCTAGAAATTCCCTGGGGGTCGGCGAGCAGTACTTC.

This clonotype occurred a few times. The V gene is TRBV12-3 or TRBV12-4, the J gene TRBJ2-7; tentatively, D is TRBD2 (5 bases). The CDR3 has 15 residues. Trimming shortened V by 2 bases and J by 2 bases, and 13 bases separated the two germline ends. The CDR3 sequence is CASSLRLARTYEQYF. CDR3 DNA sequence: TGTGCCAGCAGTTTAAGGCTAGCTCGGACCTACGAGCAGTACTTC.